Presented here are 10 T cell receptor beta chains from one specimen sequenced in a study of blood T cells in healthy people across ages (dated by TCRdb to 2013 to 2016). The library was generated by 5' RACE. Sequencer: Illumina HiSeq 2500. A second PCR of roughly 7 to 11 cycles was run with a J-beta primer mix and a sample-barcoded 5' primer. Using fastp at Q25 and MiXCR, TCRdb reprocessed the public reads and kept productive beta chains. Every entry covers one CDR3 protein and lists the most common genes and DNA from its rows. This sample is represented by about 680,000 distinct CDR3 sequences; 49% of them were singletons. The top ten hold roughly a third of the sample. Specimen: blood. The receptors derive from an older woman in good health.

V usage is TRBV6-6 and J usage is TRBJ2-5; no definite D call. Germline assignment: CDR1 MNHNY and CDR2 SVGAGI (reference sequence). The CDR3 has 12 amino acids. Trimming stripped 0 bases from V and 5 bases from J, with 4 bases between. The CDR3 DNA sequence: TGTGCCAGCAGTTACTCGAGTGAGACCCAGTACTTC. Translation: CASSYSSETQYF.

V and J are TRBV11-1 and TRBJ1-3; 11 nucleotides align to TRBD1. The CDR3 has 16 amino acids. From germline, CDR1 is SGHAT and CDR2 FQDESV (reference sequence). Trimming cost V 5 bases and J 0 bases; bases outside gene matches: 3. Written as DNA, the CDR3 is TGTGCCAGCAGCCGGGACAGGGGGAACTCTGGAAACACCATATATTTT. Protein product: CASSRDRGNSGNTIYF.

The chain joins TRBV29-1 to TRBJ2-4, with 8 bases that match TRBD2. The end of the DNA aligns better with TRBJ2-5, so the J call may be wrong. Germline V gene sequence: CDR1 SQVTM, CDR2 ANQGSEA. CDR3 size: 14 residues. DNA of the CDR3: TGCAGCGTTGACGGGAGGGGCCTTGGGGAGACCCAGTACTTC. Its protein product is CSVDGRGLGETQYF.

V usage is TRBV9 and J usage is TRBJ2-1, with 7 bases lining up with TRBD2. CDR1 is SGDLS and CDR2 is YYNGEE in the germline V gene. The V gene end was trimmed by 0 bases and the J gene end by 6 bases; junction bases not matched to a gene: 6. The CDR3 sequence is 15 residues long. The CDR3 DNA reads as TGTGCCAGCAGCGTAGCTGCGGGAGCCCTCAATGAGCAGTTCTTC. Its protein product is CASSVAAGALNEQFF.

The genes are TRBV7-9 and TRBJ1-1; D call uncertain. From germline, CDR1 is SEHNR and CDR2 FQNEAQ (reference sequence). Trimming shortened V by 3 bases and J by 2 bases, and 13 bases separated the two germline ends. This CDR3 is 15 amino acids long. The CDR3 DNA reads TGTGCCAGCAGCTTTTTTTCGGGCGGAAACACTGAAGCTTTCTTT. Its protein product is CASSFFSGGNTEAFF.

The rearrangement uses TRBV29-1 and TRBJ2-2; D might be TRBD1 (6 bases). The V gene lost 4 bases and the J gene lost 4 bases, with 16 bases spanning the gap. The germline CDR1 and CDR2 sequences are SQVTM and ANQGSEA. CDR3 length: 15 residues. In DNA form, the CDR3 reads TGCAGCGTTGGGGACGGACAGAGGAGCACCGGGGAGCTGTTTTTT. It translates to CSVGDGQRSTGELFF.

J is TRBJ2-7 and V is TRBV20-1, with TRBD1 matching over 9 bases. Near its end, the DNA agrees better with TRBJ2-5, so the J call may be wrong. In germline, CDR1 is DFQATT, CDR2 SNEGSKA (reference sequence). The CDR3 has 17 residues. CDR3 sequence: CSAKTSVGTGLQETQYF. As DNA, the CDR3 is TGCAGTGCTAAGACCTCAGTGGGGACAGGGCTCCAAGAGACCCAGTACTTC.

This rearrangement joins TRBV7-2 to TRBJ1-2, with 7 positions matching TRBD1. V gave up 5 bases and J gave up 8 bases; unmatched junction bases: 11. The CDR3 loop spans 14 amino acids. Germline CDR1 is SGHTA and CDR2 is FQGNSA. The CDR3 is CASSPRQGLGGYTF. In DNA, the CDR3 is TGTGCCAGCAGCCCGCGACAGGGATTGGGAGGCTACACCTTC.

The chain joins TRBV2 to TRBJ2-5; no clear D gene. The germline V gene has CDR1 SNHLY and CDR2 FYNNEI. This CDR3 has 12 amino acids. V lost 3 bases, J lost 9 bases, and 11 bases lay in between. CDR3 residues: CASSDNFRAQYF. The CDR3 coding sequence is TGTGCCAGCAGTGACAATTTTAGGGCCCAGTACTTC. The full variable domain, completed using reference TRBV2 and TRBJ2-5, is EPEVTQTPSHQVTQMGQEVILRCVPISNHLYFYWYRQILGQKVEFLVSFYNNEISEKSEIFDDQFSVERPDGSNFTLKIRSTKLEDSAMYFCASSDNFRAQYFGPGTRLLVL.

The J gene is TRBJ2-3, the V gene TRBV5-4, with TRBD1 identical over 7 bases. Germline V gene data show CDR1 as SGHNT and CDR2 as YYREEE (reference sequence). The CDR3 runs to 15 residues. V gave up 0 bases and J gave up 0 bases; unmatched junction bases: 1. The CDR3 nucleotides read TGTGCCAGCAGCTTGGTGACAGGGAGCACAGATACGCAGTATTTT. It yields the protein CASSLVTGSTDTQYF. The variable domain in full, with the rest retrieved from reference TRBV5-4 and TRBJ2-3, is ETGVTQSPTHLIKTRGQQVTLRCSSQSGHNTVSWYQQALGQGPQFIFQYYREEENGRGNFPPRFSGLQFPNYSSELNVNALELDDSALYLCASSLVTGSTDTQYFGPGTRLTVL.